This T cell receptor (beta chain) stems from a study of control samples from healthy donors and cancer patients (dated by TCRdb to 2018 to 2021). CDR1 is given as SGHAT and CDR2 as FQNNGV, both from the germline V gene. The CDR3, from cysteine to phenylalanine, totals 12 residues. Here the CDR3 DNA is all that survives: 36 bases in frame from base 1. V drops 8 bases and J drops 2 bases, leaving 8 bases in between. Library prep was done by the immunoSEQ multiplex PCR assay. TCRdb took over this immuneACCESS table, retaining in-frame rearrangements with V and J assigned. Such tables are incomplete; in checked studies, under half of the missing clones stem from an unresolved V gene, and the remainder is unexplained. The sample yields some 410,000 clones; around 90% were counted once. The ten largest clones capture 5% to 8% of the sample. Points on this clone: Its cognate antigen has yet to be identified. Qualities for individual bases were not recorded, and no much larger clone is one base off.

This chain is built from TRBV11-2 and TRBJ2-3, and the D gene may be TRBD2, 5 bases matching. The sequencing input was PBMCs. The receptor was derived from a man in his forties with head and neck cancer. At the DNA level, the sequence is TGTGCCAGCGTACGGGACACAGATACGCAGTATTTT. The encoded protein is CASVRDTDTQYF. With the portions outside the CDR3 filled from the reference TRBV11-2 and TRBJ2-3 genes, the complete variable region becomes EAGVAQSPRYKIIEKRQSVAFWCNPISGHATLYWYQQILGQGPKLLIQFQNNGVVDDSQLPKDRFSAERLKGVDSTLKIQPAKLEDSAVYLCASVRDTDTQYFGPGTRLTVL.